The present T cell receptor beta chain was sequenced within a study of cytomegalovirus exposure and HLA in healthy donors. In regard to this clone: As yet, its antigen is unknown.

Researchers ran the PCR with 60 Vbeta and 13 Jbeta primers. TCRdb's table, derived via immunoSEQ multiplex PCR, lists solely in-frame clones and lacks some. Counted here are some 180,000 clones, 65% to 90% occurring once; the ten biggest clones make up approximately 2.2%. CDR3 length equals 15 residues. Trimming removed 2 bases from V and 1 base from J; junction bases left unmatched: 4. Per the germline V gene, CDR1 is SGHRS and CDR2 is YFSETQ. Study outcomes and limitations: The authors considered a cluster of highly shared sequence variants likely to be a sequencing artifact. The majority of CMV-associated TCR beta chains were reported as apparently HLA-restricted in a later analysis. Common viral pathogens (according to a later analysis) appeared linked to several of the most significant clusters.

Source material: PBMCs. V usage is TRBV5-1 and J usage is TRBJ1-2; 8 bases agree with TRBD1. This receptor was identified in a male donor in good health and CMV-seronegative. CDR3 protein: CASSLIQGDNYGYTF. The CDR3 DNA reads as TGCGCCAGCAGCTTAATACAGGGGGATAACTATGGCTACACCTTC.